One and the same sample provided the 20 T cell receptor beta chains below, sequenced in a study of T cell changes during pregnancy in multiple sclerosis. Generated by immunoSEQ multiplex PCR, the TCRdb table keeps only in-frame clones and is missing some. The profile covers more than 60,000 clones, with about nine tenths appearing a single time and over 1.3% taken by the ten largest. The specimen was peripheral blood, collected in the second trimester of pregnancy. The receptors were gathered from a female donor with multiple sclerosis, enrolled in a pregnancy study.

J is TRBJ2-2 and V is TRBV16, with D tentatively TRBD2 (6 bases). Trimming took off 2 bases at V and 8 bases at J, with 15 bases between the two ends. The CDR3 is made up of 15 amino acids. In germline, CDR1 is KGHSY, CDR2 FQNENV. The CDR3 DNA reads as TGTGCCAGCAGCCAAGAGCTACTAGCAGTTGGGGAGCTGTTTTTT. It codes for CASSQELLAVGELFF.

This chain links TRBV11-2 with TRBJ2-7; 11 positions match TRBD2. V lost 4 bases and J lost 7; bases outside the gene matches: 12. Germline V gives CDR1 SGHAT, CDR2 FQNNGV. The CDR3 runs to 16 residues. The CDR3 region has the DNA TGTGCCAGCAGCTCTCCCGTAGCGGGAGGGACCAGGGAGCAGTACTTC. Translation: CASSSPVAGGTREQYF.

The chain combines TRBV6-1 with TRBJ1-1; TRBD1 agrees at 8 bases. The CDR3 is made up of 14 amino acids. The V gene's germline CDR1 is MNHNS and CDR2 SASEGT. J gave up 0 bases and V 4 bases, and 1 base lay outside the gene matches. The CDR3 protein is CASSGTGLNTEAFF. In DNA form, the CDR3 reads TGTGCCAGCAGTGGGACAGGGCTGAACACTGAAGCTTTCTTT.

In this sample, this clone turned up a few times. The V and J genes are TRBV11-3 and TRBJ1-1; D might be TRBD1 (6 bases). CDR1 and CDR2 from the germline V gene are SGHNT and YENEEA. V lost 4 bases and J 5 bases, leaving 17 bases between the germline ends. The CDR3 has 15 residues. The CDR3 reads CASSSGARGRTEAFF. Written as DNA, the CDR3 is TGTGCCAGCAGCTCCGGGGCGCGGGGGCGGACTGAAGCTTTCTTT.

The chain employs TRBV4-2 and TRBJ1-1, with TRBD1 matching 7 bases. From germline, CDR1 is LGHNA and CDR2 YNFKEQ. The CDR3 length is 18 residues. The V segment lost 4 bases and the J segment 3 bases; nucleotides outside the gene matches: 17. DNA for the CDR3: TGTGCCAGCAGCCTGAACTGGGGACAGCTCCCTCCACACACTGAAGCTTTCTTT. Its translation is CASSLNWGQLPPHTEAFF.

The chain links TRBV27 to TRBJ1-2; 7 nucleotides agree with TRBD1. V dropped 5 bases and J dropped 4; count of bases not matched to a gene: 19. CDR3 length: 18 residues. CDR1 MNHEY and CDR2 SMNVEV come from the germline V gene (reference sequence). In DNA, the CDR3 is TGTGCCAGCAGTCCAATACTCGGGACAGCCCACGGGACCTATGGCTACACCTTC. Translating it yields CASSPILGTAHGTYGYTF.

V is TRBV2 and J is TRBJ2-5, with no clear D. The V and J ends lost 6 bases and 3 bases respectively, with 2 bases between them. This CDR3 has 10 residues. The germline V gene has CDR1 SNHLY and CDR2 FYNNEI. The DNA of the CDR3 is TGTGCCAGCAGCAAAGAGACCCAGTACTTC. Translated, it gives CASSKETQYF.

The rearrangement links TRBV2 to TRBJ1-2; tentative D call: TRBD1 (6 bases). Trimming shortened V by 9 bases and J by 8 bases, and 22 bases separated the two germline ends. The CDR3 loop spans 14 amino acids. Germline V CDR1 and CDR2: SNHLY, FYNNEI. The CDR3 sequence: CASRPPAGEYGYTF. The CDR3 DNA is TGTGCCAGTCGCCCGCCCGCAGGGGAATACGGCTACACCTTC.

The V and J genes are TRBV9 and TRBJ2-7, with 8 bases that match TRBD2. After removal of 0 bases from V and 3 bases from J, the junction contained 5 bases not matched to a gene. The CDR3 spans 15 residues. The germline CDR1 and CDR2 sequences are SGDLS and YYNGEE. In DNA, the CDR3 is TGTGCCAGCAGCGTAGGCGGGGGGAATAGCTACGAGCAGTACTTC. It codes for CASSVGGGNSYEQYF.

The chain links TRBV23-1 to TRBJ2-7, with 7 bases that match TRBD1. TRBV23-1 carries the ORF label, with uncertain function. V shed 3 bases, J shed 1 base, and the junction held 3 bases outside the gene matches. The CDR3 spans 14 residues. The CDR3 DNA is TGCGCCAGCAGTCATACAGGGGAATCCTACGAGCAGTACTTC. The encoded protein is CASSHTGESYEQYF.

This clone has only one observation. DNA of the CDR3: TGTGCTAGTGGTTTGCATCCACCGGGACAGGGTCATCCACCCCTCCACTTT. Its translation is CASGLHPPGQGHPPLHF. The genes are TRBV12-5 and TRBJ1-6, with 9 bases aligning to TRBD1. Trimming cost V 2 bases and J 11 bases; bases outside gene matches: 13. This CDR3 is built from 17 residues. Germline V lookup: CDR1 LGHNT, CDR2 FRNRAP.

This clone was counted a single time. This chain connects TRBV10-2 to TRBJ2-3, with 10 bases lining up with TRBD2. J was trimmed by 0 bases and V by 5 bases; bases with no gene match: 5. The germline V gene encodes CDR1 WSHSY and CDR2 SAAADI. The CDR3 loop spans 16 amino acids. The CDR3 region is CASSTGLASSTDTQYF. CDR3 nucleotides: TGCGCCAGCAGTACGGGACTAGCGTCTAGCACAGATACGCAGTATTTT.

V usage is TRBV5-8 and J usage is TRBJ1-3, with unresolved D. Trimming took 4 bases from V and 4 from J, leaving 18 bases between them. CDR3 size: 16 residues. The germline V gene has CDR1 SGHTS and CDR2 YDEGEE. Here the CDR3 DNA reads TGTGCCAGCAGCCGAGTAGACGGAGCTCGAGGAAACACCATATATTTT. Its translation is CASSRVDGARGNTIYF.

The rearrangement joins TRBV9 to TRBJ1-3; unclear D gene. Germline V gene data show CDR1 as SGDLS and CDR2 as YYNGEE. V shed 0 bases and J shed 0 bases, with 7 bases lying between them. CDR3 size: 15 residues. CDR3 DNA: TGTGCCAGCAGCGTAGGGAGCATCTCTGGAAACACCATATATTTT. It codes for CASSVGSISGNTIYF.

The V and J genes are TRBV6-5 and TRBJ2-7, with 10 bases identical to TRBD2. The germline V gene has CDR1 MNHEY and CDR2 SVGAGI. V lost 5 bases and J lost 0; bases outside the gene matches: 4. The CDR3 consists of 15 residues. The CDR3 loop is CASSPSGGSSYEQYF. CDR3 DNA: TGTGCCAGCAGTCCTAGCGGGGGTAGCTCCTACGAGCAGTACTTC.

The rearrangement uses TRBV13 and TRBJ2-3; a weak D match, TRBD2 (6 bases). Per the germline V gene, CDR1 is PRHDT and CDR2 is FYEKMQ (reference sequence). Trimming removed 3 bases from V and 5 bases from J, with 15 bases in between. CDR3 length equals 15 residues. CDR3 amino acids: CASSFSGRGGDTQYF. CDR3 sequence (DNA): TGTGCCAGCAGCTTCAGCGGCCGGGGAGGAGATACGCAGTATTTT.

The chain links TRBV7-9 to TRBJ1-2; D perhaps matches TRBD1 (5 bases). Trimming cost V 0 bases and J 2 bases, with 10 bases left between them. The CDR3 extends over 15 amino acids. The germline V gene has CDR1 SEHNR and CDR2 FQNEAQ (reference sequence). The CDR3 region is CASSLADRANYGYTF. CDR3 coding DNA: TGTGCCAGCAGCTTAGCTGACAGAGCAAACTATGGCTACACCTTC.

The J gene is TRBJ1-1, the V gene TRBV4-2; TRBD1 matches at 7 bases. CDR3 length: 15 residues. J gave up 8 bases and V 1 base, and 10 bases lay outside the gene matches. Germline CDR1 is LGHNA and CDR2 is YNFKEQ. The CDR3 DNA is TGTGCCAGCAGCCAAGCCAAGACAGGGTCCCCCGAAGCTTTCTTT. Amino acid sequence: CASSQAKTGSPEAFF.

This clone was seen once. This chain uses TRBV9 with TRBJ2-7; perhaps TRBD2 as D (6 bases). This CDR3 region has 14 residues. Germline loops: CDR1 SGDLS, CDR2 YYNGEE. Trimming removed 0 bases from V and 5 bases from J, with 12 bases in between. DNA of the CDR3: TGTGCCAGCAGCGTAGGGGTCGCGGGGCACGAGCAGTACTTC. Amino acids: CASSVGVAGHEQYF. The full variable domain, with the rest looked up from reference TRBV9 and TRBJ2-7, is DSGVTQTPKHLITATGQRVTLRCSPRSGDLSVYWYQQSLDQGLQFLIQYYNGEERAKGNILERFSAQQFPDLHSELNLSSLELGDSALYFCASSVGVAGHEQYFGPGTRLTVT.

The chain joins TRBV19 to TRBJ1-3; possible D gene TRBD1, 5 bases. V lost 4 bases, J lost 0 bases, and 13 bases lay in between. This CDR3 is built from 16 residues. Germline lookup yields CDR1 LNHDA and CDR2 SQIVND (reference sequence). The CDR3: CASSTREGLSGNTIYF. CDR3 in DNA: TGTGCCAGTAGTACCAGGGAAGGCCTCTCTGGAAACACCATATATTTT. Looking up the rest from reference TRBV19 and TRBJ1-3 gives the full variable domain: DGGITQSPKYLFRKEGQNVTLSCEQNLNHDAMYWYRQDPGQGLRLIYYSQIVNDFQKGDIAEGYSVSREKKESFPLTVTSAQKNPTAFYLCASSTREGLSGNTIYFGEGSWLTVV.